This TCR beta chain was sequenced during a study of CD8 T cells in ankylosing spondylitis. J gave up 2 bases and V 8 bases, and 10 bases lay outside the gene matches. Germline V gene data show CDR1 as SGHRS and CDR2 as YFSETQ. CDR3 length equals 15 residues. In this sample, this clonotype turned up many times. MiXCR, applied by TCRdb to the 5' RACE reads, yields one record per CDR3 protein. The sample lists under 400,000 distinct CDR3 sequences, 11% occurring once. This TCR came from a female donor with ankylosing spondylitis or in good health (not recorded which). The sequenced material came from blood, either unsorted or a sorted T cell fraction (not recorded which). The chain combines TRBV5-1 with TRBJ2-5; 9 nucleotides match TRBD1. CDR3 region: CASLSGQGRQETQYF. The CDR3 DNA reads as TGCGCCAGTTTATCGGGACAGGGCCGTCAAGAGACCCAGTACTTC.